This record covers a single T cell receptor (beta chain). Being one base from a much bigger clone, this may be a read error. A sample-barcoded 5' primer and a J-beta primer mix were used in a second PCR of roughly 6 to 11 cycles. TCRdb redid the calling of the 5' RACE reads with MiXCR, one entry per CDR3 protein. Of some 640,000 distinct CDR3 sequences listed, around 49% were seen once; the top ten hold around a third. CDR1 SGHTA and CDR2 FQGNSA come from the germline V gene. There are 15 residues in the CDR3. This sample was taken from a study of blood T cells in healthy people across ages. PBMCs numbering at least 7 million were isolated per sample.

This chain joins TRBV7-2 and TRBJ2-1, with 7 bases that match TRBD2. The J call may not be correct, given that the DNA end is closer to TRBJ2-7. This clonotype was obtained from a woman between 55 and 75 years old in good health. The sample taken for sequencing was blood. The CDR3 DNA sequence: TGTGCCAGCAGCGCTACTAGCGAAGCCTACAATGAGCAGTACTTC. Translating it yields CASSATSEAYNEQYF.